This T cell receptor (beta chain) is from a study of T cells in tuberculosis. There are 16 residues in the CDR3. The V gene's germline CDR1 is SGHVS and CDR2 FNYEAQ. Trimming stripped 0 bases from V and 3 bases from J, with 13 bases between. Thawed, overnight-rested PBMC were stained with GMM-loaded CD1B tetramer, viability dye and anti-CD3, then sorted. CD1B tetramers were loaded with Rhodococcus equi-derived C32 glucose monomycolate. Before cryopreservation, the sorted PBMC lost their CD14-expressing monocytes. Each donor contributed approximately 93,000 sorted tetramer-negative cells. Study-level points and caveats: Low-affinity CD1B-GMM tetramer-binding T cells may have been missed.

Sequencing used immunoSEQ multiplex PCR; TCRdb keeps in-frame clones, though not all of them. Here the sample spans 54,000 or so clones, about four fifths being singletons. This TCR was recovered from an adult woman with latent tuberculosis. The chain recombines TRBV7-6 with TRBJ2-3, with D perhaps matching TRBD2 (6 bases). The sequencing sample was made of CD1b-GMM tetramer-negative cells sorted from PBMCs. In DNA, the CDR3 is TGTGCCAGCAGCTTAGCGTCAGGAGGGGATACAGATACGCAGTATTTT. Translation gives CASSLASGGDTDTQYF.